Here is one TCR beta chain with its context. Antigen: not known. The data were taken from a study of cytomegalovirus exposure and HLA in healthy donors. As for the study in general: The Caucasian-associated ancestry cluster held 80% to 90% of around 380 genotyped donors. Overall study findings and caveats: In vitro data verified three CMV-associated chains as specific for CMV antigens. Rates of TCR association differed by HLA locus in a later analysis, with DRB1 highest and HLA-C lowest.

Vbeta (60) and Jbeta (13) primers were used in the PCR. Profiling relied on immunoSEQ multiplex PCR, and the TCRdb table lists in-frame clones only, not all of them. In the table there are 95,000 to 100,000 clones, around four fifths of which are singletons. Germline CDR1 PRHDT, CDR2 FYEKMQ (reference sequence). The CDR3 runs 15 residues. V trimming: 5 bases; J trimming: 5 bases; junction bases outside the gene matches: 9. The chain combines TRBV13 with TRBJ2-7, with 10 bases lining up with TRBD1. Sequencing used PBMCs. This receptor was taken from a woman aged 60-75 years in good health and CMV-seronegative. The CDR3 region is CASSPRGQGFHEQYF. CDR3 sequence (DNA): TGTGCCAGCAGCCCGAGGGGACAGGGGTTCCACGAGCAGTACTTC.